This TCR beta chain originates from a study of T cells in localized non-small cell lung cancer. TCRdb's copy holds only in-frame clones and misses some; the assay was immunoSEQ multiplex PCR. The sample lists about 40,000 clones; under 90% were seen once. With respect to this clone: Its target is not known.

Study observations and caveats: Median detection of top 100 tumor clones in adjacent lung was about 52 clones. Of the tissues analyzed, uninvolved adjacent lung showed maximal T cell clonality, greater than tumor. Heterogeneity remains possible because sequencing was limited to only one tumor region. A raised T cell density in blood coincided with lengthier overall survival.

Trimming took 3 bases from V and 3 from J, leaving 12 bases between them. The CDR3 is 15 residues long. In germline, CDR1 is LNHDA, CDR2 SQIVND (reference sequence). The sample here was peripheral blood mononuclear cells, taken before any cancer treatment. V usage is TRBV19 and J usage is TRBJ1-5; D gene uncertain. This receptor was taken from a male donor aged 60 or over with stage II lung adenocarcinoma. The CDR3 loop reads CASSIARGPNQPQHF. In DNA, the CDR3 is TGTGCCAGTAGTATCGCAAGAGGGCCCAATCAGCCCCAGCATTTT.